A single sample gave rise to the 30 T cell receptor beta chains below, sequenced in a study of human T cells and chemical hapten exposure. TCRdb processed the RACE reads anew with MiXCR; each CDR3 protein has one entry. Of approximately 70,000 distinct CDR3 sequences in the sample, 7.5% to 10% were seen once. Time point reported: patch test 1, 2 weeks after DPC sensitization. Treatment specified: therapeutic diphenylcyclopropenone sensitization with weekly scalp DPC. Here the sequenced sample was whole blood, taken in connection with sensitization to the hapten diphenylcyclopropenone (DPC). The receptor set was obtained from a woman aged 40 to 50 with alopecia areata. Some clones in this sample may be carry-over from other donors' samples.

This clonotype has a handful of counts. The chain couples TRBV3-1 to TRBJ2-3; 10 nucleotides line up with TRBD2. V shed 5 bases, J shed 6 bases, and the junction held 5 bases outside the gene matches. The CDR3 contains 14 residues. Germline V gene lookup returns CDR1 LGHDT and CDR2 YNNKEL (reference sequence). CDR3 amino acids: CASSSTSGADTQYF. DNA of the CDR3: TGTGCCAGCAGCTCTACTAGCGGGGCCGATACGCAGTATTTT.

J is TRBJ2-7 and V is TRBV7-2, with 9 positions matching TRBD1. The J segment lost 4 bases and the V segment lost 4 bases, leaving 8 bases of the junction unmatched. Germline CDR1 and CDR2: SGHTA and FQGNSA. There are 15 residues in the CDR3. CDR3 residues: CASSSPRDRVYEQYF. The CDR3 DNA is TGTGCCAGCAGCTCCCCCCGGGACAGGGTATACGAGCAGTACTTC.

This clonotype has ten or more counts. This chain links TRBV10-3 with TRBJ2-3; D is uncertain. Germline V gene lookup returns CDR1 ENHRY and CDR2 SYGVKD. Trimming removed 5 bases at V and 2 bases at J, with 11 bases between. The CDR3 consists of 14 residues. The CDR3 DNA reads TGTGCCATCAGTAACGTCTACCCCACAGATACGCAGTATTTT. It yields the protein CAISNVYPTDTQYF.

J is TRBJ1-1 and V is TRBV29-1; D gene uncertain. Per the germline V gene, CDR1 is SQVTM and CDR2 is ANQGSEA. CDR3 length: 12 amino acids. Trimming cost V 8 bases and J 5 bases, with 15 bases left between them. As DNA, the CDR3 is TGCAGCTTTTCCGGGGATTTTACTGAAGCTTTCTTT. This gives the protein CSFSGDFTEAFF.

Of note for this clonotype: At one of its ends the junction is not consistent with the germline gene, which may arise from a read error. V gene TRBV7-2 combines with J gene TRBJ2-1; 8 nucleotides line up with TRBD2. This CDR3 region has 15 residues. Per the germline V gene, CDR1 is SGHTA and CDR2 is FQGNSA. In DNA, the CDR3 is TGTGTCAGCAGCTTGAGCGGGAGCTCCTACAATGAGCAGTTCTTC. Translating it yields CVSSLSGSSYNEQFF.

The J gene is TRBJ2-1, the V gene TRBV24-1, with 8 bases aligning to TRBD1. Losses at the gene ends were 4 bases for V and 9 bases for J; bases not matched to a gene: 13. This CDR3 has 16 amino acids. Looked up from germline, CDR1 is KGHDR and CDR2 is SFDVKD. The CDR3 spells CATSDAGQGIGAEQFF. CDR3 DNA: TGTGCCACCAGTGACGCCGGACAGGGTATAGGTGCTGAGCAGTTCTTC.

This clonotype came up many times. This rearrangement joins TRBV29-1 to TRBJ1-2; D gene uncertain. Germline CDR1 reads SQVTM; CDR2 reads ANQGSEA. The CDR3 extends over 12 amino acids. Deletions cut 3 bases from V and 6 bases from J, with 11 bases between. CDR3 sequence (DNA): TGCAGCGTTGATTTGGGCGTTCATGGCTACACCTTC. Amino acids: CSVDLGVHGYTF. The entire variable domain, with the rest obtained from reference TRBV29-1 and TRBJ1-2, is as follows: SAVISQKPSRDICQRGTSLTIQCQVDSQVTMMFWYRQQPGQSLTLIATANQGSEATYESGFVIDKFPISRPNLTFSTLTVSNMSPEDSSIYLCSVDLGVHGYTFGSGTRLTVV.

CDR3: CASSLRGVGEETQYF. The DNA for the CDR3 is TGTGCCAGCAGCTTACGAGGGGTTGGCGAAGAGACCCAGTACTTC. This rearrangement joins TRBV7-6 to TRBJ2-5; D may match TRBD1 or TRBD2 (5 bases each). Germline lookup yields CDR1 SGHVS and CDR2 FNYEAQ. V was clipped by 2 bases and J by 3 bases, with 13 bases between them. The CDR3 extends over 15 amino acids.

DNA for the CDR3: TGTGCCAGCAGCTTACAGGGGCACCCCTACGAGCAGTACTTC. Protein: CASSLQGHPYEQYF. J is TRBJ2-7 and V is TRBV27; 7 nucleotides align to TRBD1. CDR3 size: 14 residues. J lost 2 bases, V lost 6 bases, and 7 bases had no gene match. Germline loops: CDR1 MNHEY, CDR2 SMNVEV (reference sequence).

The chain couples TRBV5-1 to TRBJ1-6, with D unclear. This CDR3 has 13 residues. Trimming cost V 4 bases and J 10 bases, with 12 bases left between them. Per germline, CDR1 SGHRS and CDR2 YFSETQ. The CDR3 nucleotides are TGCGCCAGCAGCCCGGACTTAGGATCACCCCTCCACTTT. Encoded protein: CASSPDLGSPLHF.

This clonotype was picked up many times. The rearrangement links TRBV28 to TRBJ2-2, with D possibly matching TRBD1 (5 bases). Germline V CDR1 and CDR2: MDHEN, SYDVKM. The CDR3 is made up of 13 amino acids. Deletions cut 6 bases from V and 6 bases from J, with 11 bases between. The CDR3 here is CASRSQGAGELFF. As DNA, the CDR3 is TGTGCCAGCAGGTCCCAGGGCGCCGGGGAGCTGTTTTTT.

This clonotype was observed at least ten times. J is TRBJ2-3 and V is TRBV24-1, with 12 bases identical to TRBD1. The CDR3 contains 15 residues. Per germline, CDR1 KGHDR and CDR2 SFDVKD. J was trimmed by 6 bases and V by 6 bases; bases with no gene match: 6. The DNA for the CDR3 is TGTGCCACCAGTCGACCGGGACAGGGGGCGGATACGCAGTATTTT. It codes for CATSRPGQGADTQYF.

The chain joins TRBV7-9 to TRBJ2-3, with D perhaps assigned TRBD1 or TRBD2 (6 bases each). The CDR3 covers 12 residues. The germline V gene encodes CDR1 SEHNR and CDR2 FQNEAQ (reference sequence). V was cut by 8 bases and J by 6 bases, with 12 bases left in between. The CDR3 nucleotides are TGTGCCAGCGGGGGGCAGGGTGATACGCAGTATTTT. This encodes CASGGQGDTQYF.

The rearrangement joins TRBV11-1 to TRBJ1-1, with 10 bases identical to TRBD1. V lost 4 bases to trimming and J lost 5 bases; unmatched junction nucleotides: 7. Germline V gene sequence: CDR1 SGHAT, CDR2 FQDESV (reference sequence). The CDR3 has 15 residues. The CDR3 bases are TGTGCCAGCAGCTGGGACAGGGGTGGGAAAACTGAAGCTTTCTTT. Protein: CASSWDRGGKTEAFF. Drawing the rest from reference TRBV11-1 and TRBJ1-1, the complete variable domain is EAEVAQSPRYKITEKSQAVAFWCDPISGHATLYWYRQILGQGPELLVQFQDESVVDDSQLPKDRFSAERLKGVDSTLKIQPAELGDSAMYLCASSWDRGGKTEAFFGQGTRLTVV.

This clonotype was found many times. This chain links TRBV20-1 with TRBJ2-5, with 8 bases that match TRBD2. This CDR3 is built from 16 residues. The germline gives CDR1 DFQATT, CDR2 SNEGSKA (reference sequence). The V gene end was trimmed by 0 bases and the J gene end by 5 bases; junction bases not matched to a gene: 11. The CDR3 is CSARDLGAGGGETQYF. The CDR3 nucleotides read TGCAGTGCTAGAGACCTCGGTGCGGGGGGCGGGGAGACCCAGTACTTC.

Turning to this clonotype: This could be a read error, since a much larger clone is one nucleotide away. The chain uses TRBV7-9 and TRBJ2-1, with a tentative D call TRBD1 (5 bases). The J call may not be correct, given that the DNA end is closer to TRBJ2-7. This CDR3 has 14 amino acids. Per germline, CDR1 SEHNR and CDR2 FQNEAQ (reference sequence). CDR3: CASSLFQGSNEQYF. CDR3 nucleotide sequence: TGTGCCAGCAGCTTATTTCAGGGATCCAATGAGCAGTACTTC.

There are many counts of this clonotype. The chain employs TRBV7-3 and TRBJ2-3; D perhaps matches TRBD2 (6 bases). The CDR3 spans 13 residues. Germline assignment: CDR1 SGHTA and CDR2 FQGTGA. V was shortened by 5 bases and J by 4 bases, with 10 bases between the two germline ends. The CDR3 loop is CASSLDYADTQYF. Here the CDR3 DNA reads TGTGCCAGCAGCCTGGACTACGCAGATACGCAGTATTTT.

This clonotype was observed many times. This chain uses TRBV6-2 or TRBV6-3 with TRBJ2-7; 8 positions match TRBD1. The CDR3 extends over 12 amino acids. V was clipped by 5 bases and J by 10 bases; unmatched bases: 7. The germline CDR1 and CDR2 sequences are MNHEY and SVGEGT. The DNA of the CDR3 is TGTGCCAGCAGTACTCAGGACAGGGTACAGTACTTC. This encodes CASSTQDRVQYF.

Ten or more counts support this clonotype. The chain combines TRBV7-9 with TRBJ2-1, with D possibly being TRBD2 (6 bases). Germline lookup yields CDR1 SEHNR and CDR2 FQNEAQ (reference sequence). The CDR3 consists of 15 residues. Trimming took off 5 bases at V and 4 bases at J, with 15 bases between the two ends. The CDR3 reads CASSQTGTQYNEQFF. The CDR3, as DNA: TGTGCCAGCAGCCAGACCGGGACTCAGTACAATGAGCAGTTCTTC.

This sequence joins TRBV12-5 and TRBJ1-1; 8 bases align to TRBD1. After removal of 1 base from V and 5 bases from J, the junction contained 3 bases not matched to a gene. The germline V gene has CDR1 LGHNT and CDR2 FRNRAP. The CDR3 totals 14 residues. The CDR3: CASGLGTGGTEAFF. The CDR3 DNA reads as TGTGCTAGTGGTTTGGGAACAGGGGGAACTGAAGCTTTCTTT.

The chain is built from TRBV6-2 or TRBV6-3 and TRBJ2-5; D gene unclear. This CDR3 comprises 11 residues. Germline values: CDR1 MNHEY, CDR2 SVGEGT. V lost 2 bases, J lost 5 bases, and 3 bases lay in between. The CDR3 reads CASSYVETQYF. The CDR3 coding sequence is TGTGCCAGCAGTTACGTGGAGACCCAGTACTTC.

The chain employs TRBV18 and TRBJ2-3, with 7 bases identical to TRBD1. Germline V CDR1 and CDR2: KGHSH, LQKENI. V was pared by 10 bases and J by 4 bases, with 8 bases of the junction left unmatched. The CDR3 extends over 13 amino acids. The CDR3 spells CATTGTAADTQYF. The CDR3 DNA reads TGTGCCACTACCGGGACAGCCGCAGATACGCAGTATTTT. Variable domain in full (rest from reference TRBV18 and TRBJ2-3): NAGVMQNPRHLVRRRGQEARLRCSPMKGHSHVYWYRQLPEEGLKFMVYLQKENIIDESGMPKERFSAEFPKEGPSILRIQQVVRGDSAAYFCATTGTAADTQYFGPGTRLTVL.

This chain links TRBV27 with TRBJ1-2; TRBD1 is a possible D gene (6 bases). V was cut by 10 bases and J by 4 bases, with 16 bases left in between. From germline, CDR1 is MNHEY and CDR2 SMNVEV (reference sequence). This CDR3 comprises 13 residues. The CDR3 reads CATRTESLYGYTF. The CDR3 coding sequence is TGTGCCACCCGGACAGAGTCCCTCTATGGCTACACCTTC.

This clonotype was found many times. The V gene is TRBV5-6, the J gene TRBJ1-6; D is possibly TRBD1 (6 bases). The CDR3 runs 14 residues. V lost 6 bases, J lost 7 bases, and 14 bases lay in between. CDR1 and CDR2 from the germline V gene are SGHDT and YYEEEE. The CDR3 DNA reads TGTGCCAGCAACAGGGAACATTCGAATTCACCCCTCCACTTT. Translated: CASNREHSNSPLHF. Full variable domain (remainder filled in from reference TRBV5-6 and TRBJ1-6): DAGVTQSPTHLIKTRGQQVTLRCSPKSGHDTVSWYQQALGQGPQFIFQYYEEEERQRGNFPDRFSGHQFPNYSSELNVNALLLGDSALYLCASNREHSNSPLHFGNGTRLTVT.

This chain connects TRBV21-1 to TRBJ1-4. TRBV21-1 is a listed pseudogene. The CDR3 runs 13 residues. This CDR3 is CARNGPINEKLFF. The CDR3 DNA reads TGTGCCAGGAACGGACCGATTAATGAAAAACTGTTTTTT.

A few counts support this clonotype. CDR3 residues: CSASDWDRGSNQPQHF. The CDR3 coding sequence is TGCAGTGCTAGCGACTGGGACAGGGGGAGCAATCAGCCCCAGCATTTT. This chain connects TRBV20-1 to TRBJ1-5, with 11 bases lining up with TRBD1. V shed 3 bases, J shed 1 base, and the junction held 5 bases outside the gene matches. CDR3 size: 16 residues. Germline V gives CDR1 DFQATT, CDR2 SNEGSKA (reference sequence).

This clonotype was seen at least ten times. V and J are TRBV29-1 and TRBJ1-1; the D is unclear. With 3 bases removed from V and 5 bases from J, the gap between germline ends came to 7 bases. The CDR3 runs to 11 residues. CDR1 and CDR2 (germline): SQVTM, ANQGSEA. The CDR3 coding sequence is TGCAGCGTTGAGAGGTGGACTGAAGCTTTCTTT. Translating it yields CSVERWTEAFF.

This clonotype was seen only a few times. The V call is TRBV30, the J call TRBJ1-5; no clear D. Germline CDR1 is GTSNPN and CDR2 is SVGIG (reference sequence). The CDR3 is 12 amino acids. The V gene lost 1 base and the J gene lost 6 bases, with 7 bases spanning the gap. CDR3 loop: CAWSASGQPQHF. The CDR3 region has the DNA TGTGCCTGGAGTGCGTCGGGTCAGCCCCAGCATTTT. The complete variable domain, with remaining parts taken from reference TRBV30 and TRBJ1-5, reads SQTIHQWPATLVQPVGSPLSLECTVEGTSNPNLYWYRQAAGRGLQLLFYSVGIGQISSEVPQNLSASRPQDRQFILSSKKLLLSDSGFYLCAWSASGQPQHFGDGTRLSIL.

This clonotype was recorded once. V usage is TRBV28 and J usage is TRBJ2-7, with D possibly being TRBD1 (7 bases). The CDR3 is made up of 14 amino acids. Germline V CDR1 and CDR2: MDHEN, SYDVKM. Trimming shortened V by 8 bases and J by 4 bases, and 18 bases separated the two germline ends. The CDR3 loop reads CASWDSTGLYEQYF. The DNA for the CDR3 is TGTGCCAGCTGGGACTCGACAGGGCTATACGAGCAGTACTTC.

This clonotype was detected a few times. The chain recombines TRBV7-6 with TRBJ2-5; tentative D call: TRBD2 (6 bases). Trimming left V 1 base short and J 4 bases short, with 22 bases between. The germline V gene encodes CDR1 SGHVS and CDR2 FNYEAQ. The CDR3 runs to 18 residues. The CDR3 DNA reads as TGTGCCAGCAGCTTAGAGGAGGGAGTGGGGCAGGAAGGAGAGACCCAGTACTTC. Amino acids: CASSLEEGVGQEGETQYF.